The 20 T cell receptor beta chains given below trace back to one sample, sequenced in a study. TCRdb ran MiXCR on the 5' RACE reads and lists one entry per CDR3 protein. The repertoire holds 13,000 or so distinct CDR3 sequences, with around a quarter as singletons. Sequenced sample: naive CD4+ T cells sorted from blood. Regarding subset: naive CD4+ T cells, CD4+CD45RA+CD25-. Receptors were obtained from a female donor with breast cancer.

This clonotype was seen only once. A much larger clone lies a single base off, so this may be a read error. The chain carries TRBV5-1 and TRBJ2-7; D remains unclear. Germline V gives CDR1 SGHRS, CDR2 YFSETQ. This CDR3 region has 13 residues. CDR3 loop: CVSSLDGFYERYF. In DNA form, the CDR3 reads TGCGTCAGCAGCTTGGACGGATTCTACGAGCGGTACTTC.

This clonotype is termed medium-sized (0.01 to 0.1%). This chain joins TRBV18 and TRBJ1-5; D call uncertain. Germline-derived CDR1 and CDR2 are KGHSH and LQKENI. This CDR3 contains 13 residues. Trimming removed 3 bases from V and 7 bases from J, with 10 bases in between. The CDR3 bases are TGTGCCAGCTCACCGACGGAGAGCCAGCCCCAGCATTTT. Translation: CASSPTESQPQHF.

This clonotype was picked up a small number of times. V usage is TRBV5-1 and J usage is TRBJ2-7; 7 nucleotides align to TRBD1. This CDR3 has 16 residues. In germline, CDR1 is SGHRS, CDR2 YFSETQ. The trim removed 3 bases at V and 7 bases at J, leaving 16 bases unmatched. Written as DNA, the CDR3 is TGCGCCAGCAGCTCGGGGACAGACACCTTCATTGGAGAGCAGTACTTC. Translating it yields CASSSGTDTFIGEQYF.

This clonotype ranks as medium-sized (0.01 to 0.1%). CDR3 nucleotide sequence: TGTGCCAGCACCAACTCAGGAGGAGAGACTGAAGCTTTCTTT. This encodes CASTNSGGETEAFF. The rearrangement uses TRBV6-5 and TRBJ1-1; D ambiguous. V was cut by 7 bases and J by 5 bases, with 17 bases left in between. This CDR3 region has 14 residues. Germline V gene data show CDR1 as MNHEY and CDR2 as SVGAGI.

This clonotype is labeled as medium-sized. This chain links TRBV20-1 with TRBJ2-1, with TRBD1 as a possible D gene (5 bases). Deletions cut 2 bases from V and 10 bases from J, with 12 bases between. CDR1 DFQATT and CDR2 SNEGSKA come from the germline V gene (reference sequence). This CDR3 has 12 residues. Here the CDR3 reads CSARTGGREQFF. DNA of the CDR3: TGCAGTGCTAGAACAGGCGGCAGGGAGCAGTTCTTC.

A word on this clonotype: A read error is possible here, since a much larger clone lies one base away. The chain has TRBV19 and TRBJ2-7; D unclear. From germline, CDR1 is LNHDA and CDR2 SQIVND (reference sequence). CDR3 size: 12 residues. Written as DNA, the CDR3 is TGTGCCAGTAGTAGCCGCTCCTACGAGCAGTGCTTC. This translates into CASSSRSYEQCF.

This clonotype was detected many times. The chain couples TRBV7-2 to TRBJ2-7; no definite D call. The V gene's germline CDR1 is SGHTA and CDR2 FQGNSA. The V end lost 8 bases, the J end lost 3 bases, and 17 bases lay between the germline ends. The CDR3 consists of 14 residues. The CDR3 DNA sequence: TGTGCCAGCCTGTTTTCTCAAGGCCACTACGAGCAGTACTTC. Translation gives CASLFSQGHYEQYF.

This clonotype was detected a few times. The genes are TRBV20-1 and TRBJ2-7, with no clear D. V lost 0 bases and J 0 bases, leaving 15 bases between the germline ends. Germline CDR1 and CDR2: DFQATT and SNEGSKA (reference sequence). CDR3 size: 16 residues. CDR3 amino acids: CSARDSRSRSSYEQYF. Written as DNA, the CDR3 is TGCAGTGCTAGAGATTCGCGCAGCAGGAGCTCCTACGAGCAGTACTTC.

This clonotype was counted only a few times. This may stem from a read error, because a much larger clone lies one nucleotide away. The V call is TRBV25-1, the J call TRBJ2-7, with D unresolved. The V gene lost 7 bases and the J gene lost 3 bases, with 7 bases spanning the gap. The CDR3 is 11 amino acids. Looked up from germline, CDR1 is MGHDK and CDR2 is SYGVNS. CDR3 amino acids: CASTQGYEQYF. CDR3 bases: TGTGCCAGCACTCAAGGCTACGAGCAGTACTTC.

This clonotype was counted once. The rearrangement joins TRBV6-1 to TRBJ2-1; TRBD1 agrees at 7 bases. V gave up 6 bases and J gave up 6 bases; unmatched junction bases: 14. The CDR3 has 16 residues. The germline gives CDR1 MNHNS, CDR2 SASEGT. The CDR3 coding sequence is TGTGCCAGCAGACTTGGGACAGCCACAGGGTTCAATGAGCAGTTCTTC. It specifies CASRLGTATGFNEQFF.

The chain joins TRBV7-2 to TRBJ2-1, with D perhaps TRBD1 or TRBD2 (6 bases each). This CDR3 has 15 amino acids. V was shortened by 1 base and J by 7 bases, with 14 bases between the two germline ends. Germline V gives CDR1 SGHTA, CDR2 FQGNSA. This CDR3 is CASSLDQRGGNEQFF. CDR3 DNA sequence: TGTGCCAGCAGCTTAGATCAAAGAGGGGGGAATGAGCAGTTCTTC.

The chain joins TRBV12-3 or TRBV12-4 to TRBJ2-7, with 7 bases that match TRBD1. V trimming: 5 bases; J trimming: 3 bases; junction bases outside the gene matches: 10. This CDR3 spans 15 amino acids. CDR3 DNA sequence: TGTGCCAGCAGTCACCCGGGACAGTCGGACTACGAGCAGTACTTC. This translates into CASSHPGQSDYEQYF.

A word on this clonotype: No conserved phenylalanine or tryptophan ends this CDR3, so it is likely a read error. The chain has TRBV27 and TRBJ2-5; D not certain. Germline lookup yields CDR1 MNHEY and CDR2 SMNVEV (reference sequence). V was trimmed by 5 bases and J by 5 bases, leaving 12 bases between them. The CDR3 is 13 amino acids. The CDR3 region is CASSPQGEETQYS. In DNA form, the CDR3 reads TGTGCCAGCAGTCCTCAAGGTGAGGAGACCCAGTACTCC.

This clonotype was detected a few times. V and J are TRBV5-1 and TRBJ2-7, with a weak D call TRBD2 (5 bases). Germline CDR1 is SGHRS and CDR2 is YFSETQ. The ends were cut back, 4 bases at V and 0 bases at J, with 11 bases in the middle. The CDR3 totals 14 residues. The CDR3 bases are TGCGCCAGCAGCCCGGGGTACGACTCCTACGAGCAGTACTTC. This gives the protein CASSPGYDSYEQYF.

This clonotype has a handful of counts. This chain links TRBV6-5 with TRBJ1-6; 11 nucleotides match TRBD1. CDR1 is MNHEY and CDR2 is SVGAGI in the germline V gene. The V gene end was trimmed by 0 bases and the J gene end by 14 bases; junction bases not matched to a gene: 6. This CDR3 spans 15 amino acids. The CDR3 spells CASSYSGQGGETLHF. The CDR3 DNA reads as TGTGCCAGCAGTTACTCGGGACAGGGGGGGGAAACCCTCCACTTT.

This clonotype is labeled medium-sized. This rearrangement joins TRBV7-3 to TRBJ2-1; possibly TRBD2 for D (6 bases). This CDR3 has 13 amino acids. Germline CDR1 and CDR2: SGHTA and FQGTGA. V lost 5 bases and J lost 9, with 14 bases in between. The CDR3 reads CASSPTGLGEQFF. The CDR3 nucleotides are TGTGCCAGCAGCCCCACGGGACTCGGTGAGCAGTTCTTC.

In its sample, this clonotype was seen many times. The rearrangement links TRBV29-1 to TRBJ2-1; D perhaps matches TRBD1 (6 bases). V lost 3 bases to trimming and J lost 2 bases, with 11 bases between them. Germline CDR1 and CDR2: SQVTM and ANQGSEA. The CDR3 contains 14 residues. This CDR3 is CSVDYGTPYNEQFF. The CDR3, as DNA: TGCAGCGTTGATTACGGGACACCCTACAATGAGCAGTTCTTC.

Judged by abundance, this clonotype is medium-sized. This chain joins TRBV20-1 and TRBJ1-5, with D unclear. The CDR3 length is 14 residues. Germline CDR1 reads DFQATT; CDR2 reads SNEGSKA (reference sequence). V was shortened by 1 base and J by 0 bases, with 7 bases between the two germline ends. The CDR3 DNA reads TGCAGTGCTAGAGTCGATTATAGCAATCAGCCCCAGCATTTT. Amino acid sequence: CSARVDYSNQPQHF.

This clonotype appeared a few times. Given a much more abundant clone one base away, this may be a read error. The chain employs TRBV24-1 and TRBJ2-3; possible D gene TRBD1, 6 bases. Judging by the DNA end, TRBJ1-5 fits better; the J call may be wrong. Germline CDR1 is KGHDR and CDR2 is SFDVKD. The CDR3 extends over 13 amino acids. The CDR3 sequence is CATSQQGTDTQHF. In nucleotides, the CDR3 is TGTGCCACCAGTCAACAGGGTACAGATACGCAGCATTTT.

This clonotype was counted a few times. The CDR3: CASSFGRGLGRGEAFF. The CDR3 nucleotides read TGTGCCAGCAGCTTCGGACGGGGCTTAGGAAGAGGGGAAGCTTTCTTT. The chain carries TRBV5-8 and TRBJ1-1; a weak D match, TRBD1 (5 bases). The germline V gene has CDR1 SGHTS and CDR2 YDEGEE. The CDR3 runs 16 residues. The V and J ends lost 2 bases and 8 bases respectively, with 22 bases between them.